Included here is one T cell receptor beta chain sequence, with context. In the original processing: For nucleated cells, counts were estimated from reference gene primer amplification. Here immunoSEQ multiplex PCR was the method, and the copy in TCRdb shows in-frame clones only, minus some. That table gives V, J and clone size, and the DNA gave D and trimming. The sample has a few hundred thousand clones; approximately 82% are singletons. The record originates from a study of blood T cell repertoires in COVID-19. Study-wide background: Sites in the United States, Italy and Spain provided acute and convalescent COVID-19 samples. Sources were T cells, B-cell-depleted T cells, or PBMCs; the material itself was cDNA or gDNA.

Germline lookup yields CDR1 SEHNR and CDR2 FQNEAQ (reference sequence). The CDR3 totals 17 residues. Trimming shortened V by 7 bases and J by 3 bases, and 24 bases separated the two germline ends. V gene TRBV7-9 combines with J gene TRBJ1-2; D unresolved. The source is a woman aged 50 to 60 with acute or convalescent COVID-19. Sequencing used peripheral blood. CDR3 region: CASTYGIPSRIDYGYTF. The CDR3 DNA is TGTGCCAGCACCTACGGGATCCCCTCCCGTATAGACTATGGCTACACCTTC.